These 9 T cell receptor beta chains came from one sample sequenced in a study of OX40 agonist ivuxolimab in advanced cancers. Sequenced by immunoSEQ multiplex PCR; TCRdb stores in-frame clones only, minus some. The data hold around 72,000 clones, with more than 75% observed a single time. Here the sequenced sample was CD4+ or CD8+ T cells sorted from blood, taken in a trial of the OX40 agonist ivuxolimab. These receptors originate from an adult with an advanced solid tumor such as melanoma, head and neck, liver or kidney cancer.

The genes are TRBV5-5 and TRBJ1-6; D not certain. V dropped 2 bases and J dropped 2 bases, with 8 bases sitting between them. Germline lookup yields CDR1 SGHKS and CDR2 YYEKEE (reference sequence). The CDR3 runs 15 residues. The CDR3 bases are TGTGCCAGCAGCTTACGTGTAACCTATAATTCACCCCTCCACTTT. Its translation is CASSLRVTYNSPLHF.

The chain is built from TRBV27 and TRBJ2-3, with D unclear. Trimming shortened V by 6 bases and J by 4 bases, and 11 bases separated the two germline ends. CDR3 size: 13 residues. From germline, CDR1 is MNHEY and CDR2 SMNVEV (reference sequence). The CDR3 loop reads CASRAVEADTQYF. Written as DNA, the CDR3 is TGTGCCAGCAGGGCAGTAGAAGCAGATACGCAGTATTTT.

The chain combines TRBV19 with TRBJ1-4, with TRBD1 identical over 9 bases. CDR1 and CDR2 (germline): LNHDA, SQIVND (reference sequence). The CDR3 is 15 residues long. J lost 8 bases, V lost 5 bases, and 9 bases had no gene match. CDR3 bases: TGTGCCAGTAGTTTTTACAGGGGGCAAGGGGAAAAACTGTTTTTT. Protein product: CASSFYRGQGEKLFF.

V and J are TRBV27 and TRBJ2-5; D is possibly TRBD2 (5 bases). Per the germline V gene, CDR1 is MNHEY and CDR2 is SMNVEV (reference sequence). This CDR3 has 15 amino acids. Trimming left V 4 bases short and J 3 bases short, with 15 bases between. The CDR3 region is CASSSPRADKETQYF. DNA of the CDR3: TGTGCCAGCAGTTCCCCGAGGGCAGATAAAGAGACCCAGTACTTC.

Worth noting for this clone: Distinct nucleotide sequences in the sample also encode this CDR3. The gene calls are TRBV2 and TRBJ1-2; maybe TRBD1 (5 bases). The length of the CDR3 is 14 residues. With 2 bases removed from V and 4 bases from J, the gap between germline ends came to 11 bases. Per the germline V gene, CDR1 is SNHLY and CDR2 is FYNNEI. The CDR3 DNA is TGTGCCAGCAGTGAACAGGGCCCCCGCTATGGCTACACCTTC. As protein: CASSEQGPRYGYTF.

The CDR3 nucleotides are TGTGCCAGCAGTGAAACAGCGGGGGGCCCCTACGAGCAGTACGTC. Its translation: CASSETAGGPYEQYV. The chain combines TRBV2 with TRBJ2-7; TRBD2 matches 9 bases. V lost 2 bases and J lost 2; bases outside the gene matches: 4. This CDR3 has 15 residues. Germline lookup yields CDR1 SNHLY and CDR2 FYNNEI.

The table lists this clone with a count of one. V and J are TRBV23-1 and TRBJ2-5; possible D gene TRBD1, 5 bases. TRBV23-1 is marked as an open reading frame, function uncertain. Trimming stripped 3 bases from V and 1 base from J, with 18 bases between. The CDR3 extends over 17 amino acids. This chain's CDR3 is CASSHQPRALTQETQYF. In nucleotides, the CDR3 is TGCGCCAGCAGTCACCAACCCAGGGCATTGACCCAAGAGACCCAGTACTTC.

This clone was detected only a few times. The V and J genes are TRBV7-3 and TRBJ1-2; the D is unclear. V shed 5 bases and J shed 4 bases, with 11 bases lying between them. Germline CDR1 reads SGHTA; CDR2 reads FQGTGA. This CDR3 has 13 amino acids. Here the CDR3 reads CASSREYGYGYTF. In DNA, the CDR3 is TGTGCCAGCAGCAGGGAATACGGCTATGGCTACACCTTC.

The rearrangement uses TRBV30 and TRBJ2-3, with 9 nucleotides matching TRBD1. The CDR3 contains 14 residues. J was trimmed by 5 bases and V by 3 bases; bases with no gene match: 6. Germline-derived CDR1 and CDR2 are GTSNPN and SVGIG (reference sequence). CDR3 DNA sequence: TGTGCCTGGAGGACAGGGGGGCGCGAAGATACGCAGTATTTT. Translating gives CAWRTGGREDTQYF.